This record covers a single T cell receptor beta chain. The data originate from a study of blood T cell repertoires in COVID-19. Turning to the study itself: The United States, Italy and Spain were the sources of the acute and convalescent COVID-19 samples. The cDNA or gDNA used as material had been derived from T cells, B-cell-depleted T cells, or PBMCs.

The germline V and J ends were trimmed by 2 bases and 2 bases, with 6 bases remaining between them. Germline V gene sequence: CDR1 MDHEN, CDR2 SYDVKM. The length of the CDR3 is 14 residues. Assay used: immunoSEQ multiplex PCR; TCRdb lists only in-frame clones, some missing. The profile shows tens of thousands of clones, around 83% of them singletons. The genes are TRBV28 and TRBJ2-2; D ambiguous. The source is a man between 65 and 85 years old with acute or convalescent COVID-19. The sequenced sample was peripheral blood. The CDR3 nucleotides read TGTGCCAGCAGTTTAGGTCTAAACACCGGGGAGCTGTTTTTT. Encoded protein: CASSLGLNTGELFF.